This is a list of T cell receptor beta chains from one sample in a study of T-cell memory formation after mild COVID-19. Each CDR3 protein is one row after TCRdb ran MiXCR on the 5' RACE reads. The data hold approximately 250,000 distinct CDR3 sequences, with roughly a sixth observed a single time. The sequenced sample consisted of PBMCs or a T cell subset sorted from them (not recorded which). The receptors were gathered from a man younger than 35 who had mild COVID-19 (a few samples of this study predate the infection). Cell type and time point are not known. The CDR3 runs from the conserved cysteine through the conserved F or W. A D gene is named only where the DNA matches it firmly. Size is stated for part of the rows, as once, few or many counts, or as a class when the clone is expanded.

abundance	d_gene	v_gene	j_gene	CDR3aa	CDR3nt
-	-	TRBV6-5	TRBJ2-5	CASSLTPGLGGETQYF	TGTGCCAGCAGTTTAACCCCGGGCCTCGGGGGAGAGACCCAGTACTTC
-	-	TRBV28	TRBJ1-3	CASRTSSSGNTIYF	TGTGCCAGCAGGACGTCCTCCTCTGGAAACACCATATATTTT
few	TRBD1	TRBV7-9	TRBJ2-2	CASSRGQGAGELFF	TGTGCCAGCAGCCGGGGACAGGGTGCCGGGGAGCTGTTTTTT
few	TRBD1	TRBV5-5	TRBJ2-5	CASSSNRGSQETQYF	TGTGCCAGCAGCTCGAACAGGGGGTCCCAAGAGACCCAGTACTTC
-	TRBD1	TRBV5-4	TRBJ1-2	CASSSQGATLYGYTF	TGTGCCAGCAGCTCGCAGGGGGCGACGCTCTATGGCTACACCTTC
-	TRBD1	TRBV9	TRBJ2-4	CASSLGDRGFNIQYF	TGTGCCAGCAGCCTCGGGGACAGGGGGTTTAACATTCAGTACTTC
few	-	TRBV12-3/TRBV12-4	TRBJ1-5	CASSMYRTDYQPQHF	TGTGCCAGCAGTATGTATAGGACAGATTATCAGCCCCAGCATTTT
many	-	TRBV5-1	TRBJ2-7	CASSLSRSYEQYF	TGCGCCAGCAGCTTGTCACGTTCGTACGAGCAGTACTTC
-	TRBD1	TRBV20-1	TRBJ2-1	CSASVQGALYNEQFF	TGCAGTGCTAGCGTTCAGGGGGCCCTCTACAATGAGCAGTTCTTC
few	-	TRBV4-2	TRBJ1-1	CASSQEREDTEAFF	TGTGCCAGCAGCCAAGAACGGGAGGACACTGAAGCTTTCTTT
once	-	TRBV20-1	TRBJ1-6	CSARSYRIRVFNSPLHF	TGCAGTGCTAGATCCTACAGGATCAGGGTTTTTAATTCACCCCTCCACTTT
-	TRBD1	TRBV7-9	TRBJ2-1	CASKDRGEEQFF	TGTGCCAGCAAGGACAGGGGTGAGGAGCAGTTCTTC
few	-	TRBV27	TRBJ1-2	CASSLLGQGDGYTF	TGTGCCAGCAGTTTATTAGGTCAGGGAGATGGCTACACCTTC
many	TRBD1	TRBV5-1	TRBJ2-5	CASSPDGQGRETQYF	TGCGCCAGCAGCCCGGACGGACAGGGGAGGGAGACCCAGTACTTC